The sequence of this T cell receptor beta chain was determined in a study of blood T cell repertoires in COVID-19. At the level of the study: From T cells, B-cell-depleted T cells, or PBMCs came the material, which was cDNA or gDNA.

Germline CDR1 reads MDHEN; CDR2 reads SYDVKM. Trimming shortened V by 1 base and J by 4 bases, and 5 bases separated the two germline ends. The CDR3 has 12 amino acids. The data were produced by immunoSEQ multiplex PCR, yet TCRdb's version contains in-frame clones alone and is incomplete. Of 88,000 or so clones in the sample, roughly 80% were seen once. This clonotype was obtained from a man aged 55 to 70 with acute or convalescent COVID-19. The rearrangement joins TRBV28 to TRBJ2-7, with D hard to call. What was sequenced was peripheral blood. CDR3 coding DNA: TGTGCCAGCAGTTTATACGGTTACGAGCAGTACTTC. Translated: CASSLYGYEQYF.